This record covers a single TCR beta chain. Its antigen is not known. This CDR3 region has 16 residues. CDR1 is MDHEN and CDR2 is SYDVKM in the germline V gene. V dropped 1 base and J dropped 4; count of bases not matched to a gene: 4. Clones were read by immunoSEQ multiplex PCR, and TCRdb kept only the in-frame ones, dropping some. The sample records about 41,000 clones, 85% being singletons. This specimen belongs to a study of T cell clonotyping in hematopoietic cell transplantation. About the study: Pretransplant recipient samples were taken after cytoreduction.

Broader study findings: Recipient TCR diversity dropped after transplant; expanded clonotypes rose from day 30 to 180.

Time point described: recipient sample about 28 days before transplant, after cytoreduction. The receptor comes from a man between 60 and 75 years old with acute myeloid leukemia. Some clones in this sample may be carry-over from other donors' samples. The sequencing here drew on peripheral blood mononuclear cells, taken before stem cell transplant. V is TRBV28 and J is TRBJ2-1, with 10 bases lining up with TRBD2. CDR3 sequence reads: CASSLLSSGGYNEQFF. The CDR3 DNA follows: TGTGCCAGCAGTTTATTGTCTAGCGGGGGATACAATGAGCAGTTCTTC.